These T cell receptor beta chains were read from a single sample in a study of T cell responses to AZD1222 COVID-19 vaccine. Measured with immunoSEQ multiplex PCR; TCRdb has only the in-frame clones, and not every one. The sample records more than 120,000 clones, roughly nine tenths being singletons. Sample: peripheral blood, taken 28 days after the second AZD1222 dose. These receptors were collected from an adult who received the AZD1222 COVID-19 vaccine. Both conserved end residues are part of each CDR3. The D gene is left open where the match is weak. Rows give clone size only sometimes, using once, few, many, or a class for an expanded clone.

abundance | d_gene | j_gene | v_gene | CDR3aa | CDR3nt
NA | NA | TRBJ2-5 | TRBV9 | CASSPPNQVETQYF | TGTGCCAGCAGCCCTCCCAACCAGGTAGAGACCCAGTACTTC
NA | TRBD2 | TRBJ2-7 | TRBV19 | CASSTSGRAQYEQYF | TGTGCCAGTAGTACCAGCGGGAGGGCCCAGTACGAGCAGTACTTC
few | NA | TRBJ2-3 | TRBV6-2/TRBV6-3 | CASSYPRYTDTQYF | TGTGCCAGCAGTTACCCGCGGTACACAGATACGCAGTATTTT
NA | NA | TRBJ2-5 | TRBV7-2 | CASSLTIAGAQETQYF | TGTGCCAGCAGCTTAACTATCGCAGGGGCGCAAGAGACCCAGTACTTC
NA | NA | TRBJ1-1 | TRBV4-2 | CASSGRYTEAFF | TGTGCCAGCAGTGGGAGGTACACTGAAGCTTTCTTT
NA | NA | TRBJ1-4 | TRBV5-1 | CASSWAGPGNEKLFF | TGCGCCAGCAGCTGGGCAGGGCCAGGGAATGAAAAACTGTTTTTT
once | NA | TRBJ2-1 | TRBV12-3/TRBV12-4 | CASRGSGYNEQFF | TGTGCCAGCCGGGGGTCTGGGTACAATGAGCAGTTCTTC
NA | NA | TRBJ1-5 | TRBV18 | CASSTGTPNSNQPQHF | TGTGCCAGCTCAACCGGGACACCTAATAGCAATCAGCCCCAGCATTTT
NA | NA | TRBJ1-2 | TRBV7-3 | CASSLGRGGQNYGYTF | TGTGCCAGCAGCCTAGGTCGGGGGGGCCAGAACTATGGCTACACCTTC
NA | NA | TRBJ1-1 | TRBV11-3 | CASSLSNRVGRSEAFF | TGTGCCAGCAGCTTAAGTAACAGGGTGGGTCGAAGTGAAGCTTTCTTT
NA | NA | TRBJ2-1 | TRBV30 | CAWSPPRVYYNEQFF | TGTGCCTGGAGTCCGCCGAGAGTATACTACAATGAGCAGTTCTTC
NA | NA | TRBJ1-4 | TRBV3-1/TRBV3-2 | CASSQGPSNEKLFF | TGTGCCAGCAGCCAGGGACCCTCTAATGAAAAACTGTTTTTT
NA | NA | TRBJ1-2 | TRBV6-4 | CASSEQGGSGYTF | TGTGCCAGCAGTGAGCAAGGGGGAAGCGGCTACACCTTC
NA | NA | TRBJ2-5 | TRBV24-1 | CATSDSEAETQYF | TGTGCCACCAGTGACTCCGAGGCGGAGACCCAGTACTTC
NA | TRBD2 | TRBJ2-1 | TRBV7-6 | CASSFRTSGYNEQFF | TGTGCCAGCAGCTTCCGGACTAGCGGGTACAATGAGCAGTTCTTC
once | NA | TRBJ1-5 | TRBV6-2/TRBV6-3 | CASSYSFEEVSNQPQHF | TGTGCCAGCAGTTACTCGTTCGAGGAAGTTAGCAATCAGCCCCAGCATTTT
NA | NA | TRBJ2-7 | TRBV18 | CASSPPDNWRYEQYF | TGTGCCAGCTCACCACCGGACAACTGGAGGTACGAGCAGTACTTC
NA | TRBD2 | TRBJ2-1 | TRBV6-2/TRBV6-3 | CASSYPGLASYNEQFF | TGTGCCAGCAGTTACCCGGGACTAGCGAGCTACAATGAGCAGTTCTTC
NA | NA | TRBJ1-1 | TRBV6-2/TRBV6-3 | CASSNPGTEAFF | TGTGCCAGCAGTAACCCGGGTACTGAAGCTTTCTTT
NA | NA | TRBJ1-6 | TRBV3-1/TRBV3-2 | CASSPYGLGNSPLHF | TGTGCCAGCAGCCCCTACGGGCTCGGTAATTCACCCCTCCACTTT
NA | TRBD1 | TRBJ1-4 | TRBV5-4 | CASSLRGQPGENEKLFF | TGTGCCAGCAGCTTGAGGGGACAGCCTGGCGAAAATGAAAAACTGTTTTTT
NA | TRBD1 | TRBJ1-1 | TRBV6-5 | CASSYSTGPLSTEAFF | TGTGCCAGCAGTTACTCGACAGGGCCCTTGAGCACTGAAGCTTTCTTT
few | TRBD1 | TRBJ2-1 | TRBV27 | CASSSTGGFEQFF | TGTGCCAGCAGTTCTACAGGGGGTTTTGAGCAGTTCTTC
NA | NA | TRBJ1-3 | TRBV2 | CASSVARSGNTIYF | TGTGCCAGCAGTGTAGCCCGCTCTGGAAACACCATATATTTT
once | TRBD1 | TRBJ2-7 | TRBV4-3 | CASSPWNSIRTGEDHEQYF | TGCGCCAGCAGCCCATGGAACTCGATCCGGACAGGGGAAGACCACGAGCAGTACTTC
NA | NA | TRBJ1-2 | TRBV6-5 | CASSYSGDTRLSGYTF | TGTGCCAGCAGTTACTCGGGGGACACCCGACTTTCTGGCTACACCTTC
NA | NA | TRBJ1-2 | TRBV11-2 | CASSLEGGVPYYGYTF | TGTGCCAGCAGCTTAGAGGGCGGGGTCCCCTACTATGGCTACACCTTC
NA | TRBD1 | TRBJ2-7 | TRBV27 | CASSDRTGMEFDEQYF | TGTGCCAGCAGTGATAGGACAGGGATGGAGTTTGACGAGCAGTACTTC
NA | NA | TRBJ1-5 | TRBV4-3 | CASSQVRTGIGQPQHF | TGCGCCAGCAGCCAAGTGCGAACGGGGATAGGGCAGCCCCAGCATTTT
NA | NA | TRBJ2-1 | TRBV11-3 | CASSPAYLPEQFF | TGTGCCAGCAGCCCCGCCTACCTTCCTGAGCAGTTCTTC
NA | NA | TRBJ1-4 | TRBV4-3 | CASSGTSTNEKLFF | TGCGCCAGCAGTGGTACGTCAACTAATGAAAAACTGTTTTTT
NA | TRBD1 | TRBJ2-7 | TRBV10-3 | CAISESTGPHYEQYF | TGTGCCATCAGTGAGTCGACAGGGCCGCACTACGAGCAGTACTTC
NA | NA | TRBJ1-2 | TRBV10-2 | CASRALITGPNYGYTF | TGCGCCAGCAGAGCCCTCATAACAGGGCCCAACTATGGCTACACCTTC
NA | NA | TRBJ2-7 | TRBV6-5 | CASSYDRQYEQYF | TGTGCCAGCAGTTACGATAGGCAATACGAGCAGTACTTC
NA | NA | TRBJ2-1 | TRBV7-9 | CASSLGYGRAYEQFF | TGTGCCAGCAGCTTGGGGTACGGAAGGGCCTATGAGCAGTTCTTC
NA | NA | TRBJ1-1 | TRBV28 | CASSSGQLNTEAFF | TGTGCCAGCAGTTCCGGACAGTTAAACACTGAAGCTTTCTTT
NA | NA | TRBJ1-3 | TRBV5-8 | CASSLVVGLGNTIYF | TGTGCCAGCAGCTTGGTGGTGGGACTCGGAAACACCATATATTTT
NA | NA | TRBJ2-1 | TRBV7-2 | CASSPIGWGLFF | TGTGCCAGCAGCCCCATAGGGTGGGGGCTGTTCTTC
NA | NA | TRBJ2-2 | TRBV5-4 | CASSVLSGTGELFF | TGTGCCAGCAGCGTGCTCTCCGGCACCGGGGAGCTGTTTTTT
NA | NA | TRBJ2-4 | TRBV11-3 | CASSLDPSGQYF | TGTGCCAGCAGCTTAGACCCCAGCGGTCAGTACTTC
NA | TRBD1 | TRBJ1-2 | TRBV9 | CASSPRQGPELDGYTF | TGTGCCAGCAGCCCCCGACAGGGGCCGGAATTGGATGGCTACACCTTC
NA | NA | TRBJ2-3 | TRBV3-1/TRBV3-2 | CASSQPGPGGDTQYF | TGTGCCAGCAGCCAACCGGGTCCTGGGGGAGATACGCAGTATTTT
NA | NA | TRBJ2-7 | TRBV11-2 | CASSLARLLTYEQYF | TGTGCCAGCAGCTTAGCGCGACTCCTAACCTACGAGCAGTACTTC
NA | NA | TRBJ2-1 | TRBV11-2 | CASSLWPSYNEQFF | TGTGCCAGCAGCTTATGGCCCTCCTACAATGAGCAGTTCTTC
NA | NA | TRBJ1-2 | TRBV6-1 | CASSEVVGLYGYTF | TGTGCCAGCAGTGAAGTCGTGGGGCTCTATGGCTACACCTTC